This TCR beta chain was documented in a study of identical twins. MiXCR, applied by TCRdb to the 5' RACE reads, yields one record per CDR3 protein. The profile shows some 690,000 distinct CDR3 sequences, 21% of them singletons. Only a few counts were recorded for this clonotype. At one boundary the junction diverges from the germline segment, which might be a read error. This CDR3 comprises 13 residues. The germline gives CDR1 DFQATT, CDR2 SNEGSKA (reference sequence). The data were also submitted as part of a second study, on T cells expressing NK-cell markers.

The chain uses TRBV20-1 and TRBJ2-1; D may be TRBD1 (6 bases). The source of this sequence is a woman aged 18-35 years in good health. Sequencing was carried out using PBMCs. CDR3 loop: CSARGDINNEQFF. The DNA for the CDR3 is TGCAGTGCAAGAGGGGACATAAACAATGAGCAGTTCTTC.